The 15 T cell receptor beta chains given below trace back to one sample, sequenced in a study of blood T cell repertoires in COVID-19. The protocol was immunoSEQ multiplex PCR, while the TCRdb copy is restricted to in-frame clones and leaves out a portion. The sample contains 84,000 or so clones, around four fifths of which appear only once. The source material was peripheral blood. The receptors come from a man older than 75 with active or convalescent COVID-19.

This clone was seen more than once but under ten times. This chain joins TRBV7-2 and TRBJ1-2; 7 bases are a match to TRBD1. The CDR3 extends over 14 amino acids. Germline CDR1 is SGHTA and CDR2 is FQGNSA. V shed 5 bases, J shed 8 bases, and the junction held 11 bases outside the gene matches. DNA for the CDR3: TGTGCCAGCAGCCACAGAGCCACAGGGGACGGCTACACCTTC. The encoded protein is CASSHRATGDGYTF.

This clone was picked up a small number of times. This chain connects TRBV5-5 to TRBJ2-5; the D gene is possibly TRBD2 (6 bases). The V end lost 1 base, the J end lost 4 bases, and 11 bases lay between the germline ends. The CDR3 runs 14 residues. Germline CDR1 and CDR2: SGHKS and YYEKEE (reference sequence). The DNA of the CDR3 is TGTGCCAGCAGCTTGTTTCCGGGGGTAGAGACCCAGTACTTC. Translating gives CASSLFPGVETQYF.

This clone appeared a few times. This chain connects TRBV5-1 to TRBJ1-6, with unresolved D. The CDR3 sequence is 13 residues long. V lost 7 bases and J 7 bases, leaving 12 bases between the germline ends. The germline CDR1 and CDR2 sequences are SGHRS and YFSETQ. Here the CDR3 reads CASRDGNNSPLHF. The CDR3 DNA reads TGCGCCAGCCGCGACGGGAACAATTCACCCCTCCACTTT.

The CDR3 is CASSQVVGQYGYTF. The CDR3 DNA reads as TGTGCCAGCAGCCAAGTTGTAGGACAATATGGCTACACCTTC. The gene calls are TRBV3-1 (or the pseudogene TRBV3-2) and TRBJ1-2, with D maybe TRBD1 (5 bases). Germline CDR1 reads LGHDT; CDR2 reads YNNKEL (reference sequence). The CDR3 is 14 residues long. Trimming shortened V by 1 base and J by 5 bases, and 11 bases separated the two germline ends.

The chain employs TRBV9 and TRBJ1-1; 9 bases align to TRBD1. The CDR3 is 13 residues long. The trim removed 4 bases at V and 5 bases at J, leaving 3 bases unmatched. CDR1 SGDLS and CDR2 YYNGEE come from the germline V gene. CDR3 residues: CASSTGGETEAFF. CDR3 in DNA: TGTGCCAGCAGCACAGGGGGCGAGACTGAAGCTTTCTTT.

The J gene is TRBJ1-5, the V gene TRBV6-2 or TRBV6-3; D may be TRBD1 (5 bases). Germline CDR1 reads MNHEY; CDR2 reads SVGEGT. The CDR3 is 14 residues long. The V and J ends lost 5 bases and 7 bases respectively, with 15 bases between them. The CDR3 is CASSRDLGGQPQHF. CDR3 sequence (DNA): TGTGCCAGCAGTCGGGACCTTGGGGGGCAGCCCCAGCATTTT.

The CDR3 region has the DNA TGTGCCAGCAGCAAATTGACAGGGAACTCCGGTGGGGCCAACGTCCTGACTTTC. It translates to CASSKLTGNSGGANVLTF. V and J are TRBV7-6 and TRBJ2-6, with 7 bases fitting TRBD1. This CDR3 is built from 18 residues. Germline V CDR1 and CDR2: SGHVS, FNYEAQ. V lost 5 bases, J lost 3 bases, and 13 bases stayed unmatched.

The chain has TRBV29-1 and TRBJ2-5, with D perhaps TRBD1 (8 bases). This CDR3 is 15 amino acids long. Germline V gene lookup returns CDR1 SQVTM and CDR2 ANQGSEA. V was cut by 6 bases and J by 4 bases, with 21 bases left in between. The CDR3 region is CSVHLPQGGPETQYF. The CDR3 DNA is TGCAGCGTGCATTTACCACAGGGGGGGCCAGAGACCCAGTACTTC. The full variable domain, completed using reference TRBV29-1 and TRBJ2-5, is SAVISQKPSRDICQRGTSLTIQCQVDSQVTMMFWYRQQPGQSLTLIATANQGSEATYESGFVIDKFPISRPNLTFSTLTVSNMSPEDSSIYLCSVHLPQGGPETQYFGPGTRLLVL.

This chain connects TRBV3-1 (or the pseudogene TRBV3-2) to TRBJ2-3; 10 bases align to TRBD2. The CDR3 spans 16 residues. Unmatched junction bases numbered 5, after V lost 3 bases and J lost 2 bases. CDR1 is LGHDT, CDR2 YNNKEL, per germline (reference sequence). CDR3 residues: CASSHRTSGYTDTQYF. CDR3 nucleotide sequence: TGTGCCAGCAGCCATAGGACTAGCGGATACACAGATACGCAGTATTTT.

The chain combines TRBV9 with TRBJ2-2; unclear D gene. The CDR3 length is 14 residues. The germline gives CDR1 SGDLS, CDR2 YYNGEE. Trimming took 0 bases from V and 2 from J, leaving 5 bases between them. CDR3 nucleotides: TGTGCCAGCAGCGTAGTGAGTAACACCGGGGAGCTGTTTTTT. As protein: CASSVVSNTGELFF.

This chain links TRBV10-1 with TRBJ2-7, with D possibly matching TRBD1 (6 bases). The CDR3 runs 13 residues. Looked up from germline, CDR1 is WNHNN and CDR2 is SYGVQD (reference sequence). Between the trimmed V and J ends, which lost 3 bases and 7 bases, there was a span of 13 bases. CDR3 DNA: TGCGCCAGCAGTGACCACAGGGTTGGGGAGCAGTACGTC. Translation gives CASSDHRVGEQYV.

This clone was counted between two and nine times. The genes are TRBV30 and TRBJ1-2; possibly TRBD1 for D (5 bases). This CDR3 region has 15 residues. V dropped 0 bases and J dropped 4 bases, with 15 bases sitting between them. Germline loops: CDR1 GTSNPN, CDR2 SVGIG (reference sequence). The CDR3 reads CAWSVQAGLSYGYTF. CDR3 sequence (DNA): TGTGCCTGGAGTGTACAGGCAGGGCTGAGCTATGGCTACACCTTC.

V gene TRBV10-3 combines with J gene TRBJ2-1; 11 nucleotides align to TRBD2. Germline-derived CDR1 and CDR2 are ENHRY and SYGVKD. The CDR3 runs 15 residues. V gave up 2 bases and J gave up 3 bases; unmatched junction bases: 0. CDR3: CAISEGTSGYNEQFF. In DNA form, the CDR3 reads TGTGCCATCAGTGAGGGGACTAGCGGCTACAATGAGCAGTTCTTC.

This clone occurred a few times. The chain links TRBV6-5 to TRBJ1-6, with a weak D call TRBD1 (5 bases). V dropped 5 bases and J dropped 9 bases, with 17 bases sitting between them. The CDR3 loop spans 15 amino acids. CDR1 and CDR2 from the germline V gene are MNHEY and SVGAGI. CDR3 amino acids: CASSPRGRFFSPLHF. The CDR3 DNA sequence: TGTGCCAGCAGTCCCCGGGGGAGATTTTTTTCACCCCTCCACTTT.

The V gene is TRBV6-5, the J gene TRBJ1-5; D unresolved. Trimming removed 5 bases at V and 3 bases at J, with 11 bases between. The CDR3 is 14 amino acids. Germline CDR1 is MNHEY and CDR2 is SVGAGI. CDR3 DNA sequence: TGTGCCAGCAGTCACGACAACCCCAATCAGCCCCAGCATTTT. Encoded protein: CASSHDNPNQPQHF.